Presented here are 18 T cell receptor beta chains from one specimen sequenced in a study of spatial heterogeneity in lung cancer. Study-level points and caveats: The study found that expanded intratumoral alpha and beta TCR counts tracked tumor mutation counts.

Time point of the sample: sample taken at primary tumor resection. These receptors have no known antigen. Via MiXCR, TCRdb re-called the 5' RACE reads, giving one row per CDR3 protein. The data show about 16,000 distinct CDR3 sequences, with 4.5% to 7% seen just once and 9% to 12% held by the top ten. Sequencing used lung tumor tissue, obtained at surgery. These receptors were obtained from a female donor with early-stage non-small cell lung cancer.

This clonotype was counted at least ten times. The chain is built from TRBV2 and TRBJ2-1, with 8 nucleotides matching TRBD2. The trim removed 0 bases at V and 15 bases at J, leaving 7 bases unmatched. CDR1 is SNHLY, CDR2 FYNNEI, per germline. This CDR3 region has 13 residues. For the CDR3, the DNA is TGTGCCAGCAGTGAAGCCGGAGCGGGAGCCGGGTTCTTC. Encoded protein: CASSEAGAGAGFF.

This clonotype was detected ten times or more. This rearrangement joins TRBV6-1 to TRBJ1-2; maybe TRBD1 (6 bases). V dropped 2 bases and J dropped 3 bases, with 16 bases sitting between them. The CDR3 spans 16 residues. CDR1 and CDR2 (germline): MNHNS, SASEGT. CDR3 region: CASSEPGAGRDYGYTF. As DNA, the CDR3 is TGTGCCAGCAGTGAACCGGGGGCAGGGAGGGACTATGGCTACACCTTC.

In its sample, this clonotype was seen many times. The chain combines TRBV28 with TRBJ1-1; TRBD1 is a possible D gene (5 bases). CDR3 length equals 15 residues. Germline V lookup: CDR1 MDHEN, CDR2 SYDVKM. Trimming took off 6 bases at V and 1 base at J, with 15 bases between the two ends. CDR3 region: CASRRPGRGNTEAFF. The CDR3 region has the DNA TGTGCCAGCAGGCGTCCGGGACGGGGGAACACTGAAGCTTTCTTT. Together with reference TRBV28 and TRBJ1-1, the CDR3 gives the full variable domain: DVKVTQSSRYLVKRTGEKVFLECVQDMDHENMFWYRQDPGLGLRLIYFSYDVKMKEKGDIPEGYSVSREKKERFSLILESASTNQTSMYLCASRRPGRGNTEAFFGQGTRLTVV.

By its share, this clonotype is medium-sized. CDR3 amino acids: CASTRRPGSGNEQFF. Written as DNA, the CDR3 is TGTGCCAGCACTCGAAGGCCGGGATCAGGTAATGAGCAGTTCTTC. This chain links TRBV2 with TRBJ2-1; a weak D match, TRBD2 (5 bases). The germline gives CDR1 SNHLY, CDR2 FYNNEI. Trimming left V 7 bases short and J 7 bases short, with 20 bases between. This CDR3 region has 15 residues.

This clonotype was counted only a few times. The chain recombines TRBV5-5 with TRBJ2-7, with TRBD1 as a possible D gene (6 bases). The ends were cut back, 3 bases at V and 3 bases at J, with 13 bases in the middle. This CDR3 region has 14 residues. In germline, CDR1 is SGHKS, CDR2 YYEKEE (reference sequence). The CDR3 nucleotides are TGTGCCAGCAGCTCGGATGGACAGAGCTACGAGCAGTACTTC. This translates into CASSSDGQSYEQYF.

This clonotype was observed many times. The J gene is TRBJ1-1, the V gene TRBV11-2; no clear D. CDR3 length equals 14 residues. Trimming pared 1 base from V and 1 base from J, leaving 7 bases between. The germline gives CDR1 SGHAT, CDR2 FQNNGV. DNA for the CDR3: TGTGCCAGCAGCTTAGGGCCGGGGAACACTGAAGCTTTCTTT. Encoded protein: CASSLGPGNTEAFF.

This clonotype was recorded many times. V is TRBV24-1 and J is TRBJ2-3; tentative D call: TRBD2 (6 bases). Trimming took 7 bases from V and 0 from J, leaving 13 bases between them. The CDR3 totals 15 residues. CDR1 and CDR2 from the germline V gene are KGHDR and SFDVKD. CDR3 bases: TGTGCCACCAGCGCCGGGGGATGGAGCACAGATACGCAGTATTTT. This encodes CATSAGGWSTDTQYF.

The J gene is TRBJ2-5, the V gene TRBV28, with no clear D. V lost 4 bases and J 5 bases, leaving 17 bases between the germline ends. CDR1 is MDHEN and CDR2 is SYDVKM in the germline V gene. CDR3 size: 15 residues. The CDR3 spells CASSSNVKARETQYF. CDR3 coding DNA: TGTGCCAGCAGTTCAAATGTAAAGGCGAGGGAGACCCAGTACTTC.

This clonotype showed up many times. The CDR3: CASSVGLAAYEQYF. CDR3 nucleotide sequence: TGTGCCAGCAGCGTAGGACTAGCGGCCTACGAGCAGTACTTC. This chain connects TRBV7-9 to TRBJ2-7; 10 nucleotides agree with TRBD2. The ends lost 5 bases at V and 2 bases at J; junction bases unmatched: 3. Germline CDR1 SEHNR, CDR2 FQNEAQ (reference sequence). The CDR3 loop spans 14 amino acids.

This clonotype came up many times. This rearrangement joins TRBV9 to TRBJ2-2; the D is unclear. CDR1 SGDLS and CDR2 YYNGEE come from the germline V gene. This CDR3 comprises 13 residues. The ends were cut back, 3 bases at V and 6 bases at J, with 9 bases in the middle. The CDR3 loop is CASSAVMAGELFF. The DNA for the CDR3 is TGTGCCAGCAGCGCCGTTATGGCCGGGGAGCTGTTTTTT.

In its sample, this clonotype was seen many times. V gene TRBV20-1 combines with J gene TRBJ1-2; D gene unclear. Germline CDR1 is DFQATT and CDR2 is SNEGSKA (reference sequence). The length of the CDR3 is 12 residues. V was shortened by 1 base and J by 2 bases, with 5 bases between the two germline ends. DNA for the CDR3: TGCAGTGCTAGAGTACGGAACTATGGCTACACCTTC. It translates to CSARVRNYGYTF.

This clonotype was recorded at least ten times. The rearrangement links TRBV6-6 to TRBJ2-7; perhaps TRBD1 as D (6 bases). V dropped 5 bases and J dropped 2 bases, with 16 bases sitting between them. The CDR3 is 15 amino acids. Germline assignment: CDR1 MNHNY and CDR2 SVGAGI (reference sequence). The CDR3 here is CASSKATGRPYEQYF. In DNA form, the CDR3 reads TGTGCCAGCAGTAAAGCGACAGGCCGACCCTACGAGCAGTACTTC.

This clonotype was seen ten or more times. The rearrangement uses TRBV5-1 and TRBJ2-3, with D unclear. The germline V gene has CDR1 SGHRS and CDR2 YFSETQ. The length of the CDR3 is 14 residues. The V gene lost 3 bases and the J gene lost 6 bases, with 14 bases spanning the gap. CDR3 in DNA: TGCGCCAGCAGCTCTCTAACGACACGCGATACGCAGTATTTT. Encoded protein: CASSSLTTRDTQYF.

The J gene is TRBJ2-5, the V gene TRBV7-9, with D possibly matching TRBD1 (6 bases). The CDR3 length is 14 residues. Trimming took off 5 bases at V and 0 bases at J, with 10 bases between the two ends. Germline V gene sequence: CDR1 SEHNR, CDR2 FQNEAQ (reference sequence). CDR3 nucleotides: TGTGCCAGCAGCCTAGGGACACACCAAGAGACCCAGTACTTC. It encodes CASSLGTHQETQYF.

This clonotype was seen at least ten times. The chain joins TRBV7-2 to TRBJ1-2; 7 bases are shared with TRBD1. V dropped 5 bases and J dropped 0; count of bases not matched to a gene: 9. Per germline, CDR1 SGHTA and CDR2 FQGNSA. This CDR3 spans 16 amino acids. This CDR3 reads CASSGDRDRTNYGYTF. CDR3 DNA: TGTGCCAGCAGCGGAGACAGGGACCGGACTAACTATGGCTACACCTTC.

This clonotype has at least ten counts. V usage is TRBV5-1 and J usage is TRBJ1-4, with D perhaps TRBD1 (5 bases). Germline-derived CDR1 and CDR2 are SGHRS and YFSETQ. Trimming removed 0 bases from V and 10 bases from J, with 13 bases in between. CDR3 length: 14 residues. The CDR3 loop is CASSLANYGGKLFF. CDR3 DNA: TGCGCCAGCAGCTTGGCTAACTACGGGGGAAAACTGTTTTTT.

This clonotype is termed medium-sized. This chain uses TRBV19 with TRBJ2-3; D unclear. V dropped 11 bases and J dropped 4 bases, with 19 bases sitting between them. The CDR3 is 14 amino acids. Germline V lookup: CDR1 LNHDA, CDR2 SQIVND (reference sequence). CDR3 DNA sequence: TGTGCCTGTGGTGGAACACACGAGGCAGATACGCAGTATTTT. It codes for CACGGTHEADTQYF.

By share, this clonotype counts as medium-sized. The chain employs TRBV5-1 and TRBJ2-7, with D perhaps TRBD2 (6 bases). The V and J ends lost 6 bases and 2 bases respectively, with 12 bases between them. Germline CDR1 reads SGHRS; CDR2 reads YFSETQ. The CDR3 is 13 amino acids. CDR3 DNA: TGCGCCAGCACCCCGTCGGGGGCCTACGAGCAGTACTTC. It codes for CASTPSGAYEQYF.